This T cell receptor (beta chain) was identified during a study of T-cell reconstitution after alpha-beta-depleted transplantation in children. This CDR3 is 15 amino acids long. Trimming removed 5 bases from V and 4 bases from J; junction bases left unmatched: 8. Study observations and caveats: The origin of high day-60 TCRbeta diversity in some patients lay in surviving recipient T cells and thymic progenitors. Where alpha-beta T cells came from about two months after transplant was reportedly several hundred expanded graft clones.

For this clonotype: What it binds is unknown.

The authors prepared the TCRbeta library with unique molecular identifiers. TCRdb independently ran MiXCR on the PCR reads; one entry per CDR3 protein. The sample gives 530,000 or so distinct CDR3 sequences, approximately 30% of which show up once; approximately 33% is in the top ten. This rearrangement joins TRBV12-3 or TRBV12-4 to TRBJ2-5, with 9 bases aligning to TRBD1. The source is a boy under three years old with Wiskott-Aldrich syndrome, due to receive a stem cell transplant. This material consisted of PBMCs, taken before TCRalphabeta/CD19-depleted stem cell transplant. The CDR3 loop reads CASSTGTGLAETQYF. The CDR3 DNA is TGTGCCAGCAGTACCGGGACAGGGCTGGCAGAGACCCAGTACTTC.